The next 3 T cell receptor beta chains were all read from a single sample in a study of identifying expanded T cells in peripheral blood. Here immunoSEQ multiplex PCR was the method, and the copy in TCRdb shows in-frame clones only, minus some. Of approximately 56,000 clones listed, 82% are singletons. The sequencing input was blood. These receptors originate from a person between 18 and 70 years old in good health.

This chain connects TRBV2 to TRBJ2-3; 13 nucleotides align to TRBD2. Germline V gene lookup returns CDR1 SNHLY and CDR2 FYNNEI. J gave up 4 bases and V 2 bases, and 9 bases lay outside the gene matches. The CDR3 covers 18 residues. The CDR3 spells CASSERGTSGVFPDTQYF. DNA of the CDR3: TGTGCCAGCAGTGAAAGGGGGACTAGCGGGGTTTTCCCAGATACGCAGTATTTT.

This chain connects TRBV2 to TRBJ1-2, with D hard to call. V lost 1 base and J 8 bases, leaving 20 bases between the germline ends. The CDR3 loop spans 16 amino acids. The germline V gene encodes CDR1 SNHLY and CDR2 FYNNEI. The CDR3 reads CASSEDRVGALGGYTF. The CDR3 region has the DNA TGTGCCAGCAGTGAAGACCGGGTGGGTGCCTTGGGCGGCTACACCTTC.

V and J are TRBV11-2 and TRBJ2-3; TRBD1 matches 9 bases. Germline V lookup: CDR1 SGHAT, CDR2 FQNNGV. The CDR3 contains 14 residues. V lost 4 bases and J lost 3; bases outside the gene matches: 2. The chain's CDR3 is CASSYRGQTDTQYF. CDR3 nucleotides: TGTGCCAGCAGCTACAGGGGGCAAACAGATACGCAGTATTTT.